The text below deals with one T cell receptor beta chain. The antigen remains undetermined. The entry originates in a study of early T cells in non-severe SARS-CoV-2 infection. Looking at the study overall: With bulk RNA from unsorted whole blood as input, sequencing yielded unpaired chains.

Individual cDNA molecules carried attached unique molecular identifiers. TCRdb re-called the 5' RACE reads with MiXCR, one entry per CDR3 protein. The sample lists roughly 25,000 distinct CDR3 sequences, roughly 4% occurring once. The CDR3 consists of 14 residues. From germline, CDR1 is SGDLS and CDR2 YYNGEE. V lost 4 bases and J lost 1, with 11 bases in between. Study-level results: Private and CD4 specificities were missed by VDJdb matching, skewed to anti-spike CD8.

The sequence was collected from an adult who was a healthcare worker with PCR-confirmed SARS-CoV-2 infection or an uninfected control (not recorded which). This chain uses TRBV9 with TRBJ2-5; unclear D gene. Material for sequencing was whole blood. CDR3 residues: CASSTGRVQETQYF. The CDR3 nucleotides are TGTGCCAGCAGCACCGGACGTGTCCAAGAGACCCAGTACTTC. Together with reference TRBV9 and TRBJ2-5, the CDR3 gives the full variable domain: DSGVTQTPKHLITATGQRVTLRCSPRSGDLSVYWYQQSLDQGLQFLIQYYNGEERAKGNILERFSAQQFPDLHSELNLSSLELGDSALYFCASSTGRVQETQYFGPGTRLLVL.